This T cell receptor (beta chain) was sequenced for a study of T cells in Graves' hyperthyroidism and ophthalmopathy (dated by TCRdb to about 2019). About the full investigation: Peripheral blood samples were taken at the time of initial diagnosis, prior to any treatment. To identify TCR V-J signatures that set the groups apart, the researchers used a discovery cohort of more than 95 patients, made up of 43 with Graves' ophthalmopathy and some 56 with stable Graves' hyperthyroidism. Thyroid tissue and blood T-cell repertoires from about six Graves' hyperthyroidism patients were also compared in the study. The 100 or so discovery patients were randomly split 7:3 into training and test sets. The paper reports TCR Vbeta CDR3 sequencing of about 140 peripheral blood samples: some 44 ophthalmopathy, about 75 hyperthyroidism and approximately 17 progressor patients. Whether ophthalmopathy could be predicted prospectively was tested in an independent validation cohort made up of roughly 19 hyperthyroidism patients plus 17 patients who later progressed to ophthalmopathy. After blood sampling, hyperthyroidism patients were treated with methimazole at a starting dose of 30 mg daily, and ophthalmopathy patients were treated with high-dose intravenous methylprednisolone.

This clonotype came up many times. There is no known antigen for this receptor. One base away there is no much larger clone; base qualities are not given. Findings and caveats that apply to the study as a whole: In validation, the model predicted progression to ophthalmopathy a median of 6.5 months before onset, with roughly 70% sensitivity and almost 75% specificity. A 13 V-J signature model separated ophthalmopathy from stable hyperthyroidism, with around 90% sensitivity and just under 84% specificity in cross-validation and 80%/75% in testing. Blood samples also contained most of the expanded thyroid clonotypes (frequency above 0.001), which suggests that blood repertoires may reflect thyroid immune responses. Sample size was not statistically predetermined, and blinding of investigators to group allocation was not performed.

Ophthalmopathy patients had moderately to severely active disease, Clinical Activity Score of at least 3, NOSPECS grade of at least 4, and duration under 3 months. The study excluded patients with uncontrolled infections, other autoimmune diseases, pregnancy or lactation. Diagnoses were based on clinical symptoms, serum thyroxine and TRAb, thyroid ultrasound and orbital computed tomography. PBMCs were separated from 10 ml of fresh peripheral blood using Ficoll-Paque density gradient centrifugation. Total RNA was extracted with Trizol reagent, and quality was checked on an Agilent 2100 Bioanalyzer. The V end loses 6 bases and the J end loses 9 bases, and a stretch of 15 bases separates them. The CDR3 sequence holds 13 residues, the cysteine and phenylalanine included. Only CDR3 DNA remains: 39 bases, in frame from the first base. CDR1 and CDR2, looked up from the germline V gene (reference sequence), are MNHEY and SMNVEV.

The TCR beta CDR3 regions were amplified from the RNA transcripts. For the first round of RT-PCR on the TCR CDR3, the HTBI primer set was used together with the Qiagen OneStep RT-PCR kit. A second multiplex PCR round built the libraries, followed by size selection and purification. The libraries were sequenced on an Illumina HiSeq2000 using paired-end 100 bp reads. As for the authors' bioinformatics: SOAPnuke was used to process the raw data, removing reads that contained adapters or uncalled bases, had a mean Phred below 15, or lacked an exact match to the constant primer or identifier. High-quality paired reads were merged using COPE v1.2.5, and each unique nucleotide sequence was defined as a clonotype. Clonotypes were aligned to IMGT TRBV, TRBD and TRBJ reference segments using MiTCR v1.1. The analysis included only V-J combinations with a frequency above 0.0001, which together covered 99% to 99.2% of the repertoires. A TCS score was defined as the ratio between F50 (clonal expansion) and ExV (chaos), using BLOSUM62-based TCRdist between CDR3 peptides within each V-J. Welch's t-statistics and random forest reduced just over 500 V-J features to 13, which were used in a naive Bayes classifier (R e1071). TCRdb handled the public reads itself, with Q25 trimming in fastp and clone calling in MiXCR, and kept productive beta chains. Identical CDR3 proteins give one entry, which carries the most common genes and DNA. These V and J calls originate from TCRdb's pipeline instead of the authors' own analysis. The sample records 300,000 to 450,000 distinct CDR3 sequences, approximately 18% of which are singletons. The ten largest account for roughly a sixth of the sample.

The chain was built from TRBV27 and TRBJ2-4; the D call is possibly TRBD1 or TRBD2, each sharing 5 bases. The source is a woman in her forties with Graves' ophthalmopathy. Sequencing was carried out using blood. The sequenced DNA: TGTGCCAGCAGGCCCCGGGACCGCCGCATTCAGTACTTC. Its translation is CASRPRDRRIQYF.